The 19 T cell receptor beta chains listed next were all sequenced from one sample in a study of T-cell reconstitution after alpha-beta-depleted transplantation in children. For TCRbeta, the library was prepared with unique molecular identifiers. One entry per CDR3 protein results from TCRdb running MiXCR on the PCR reads. The sample has about 50,000 distinct CDR3 sequences; about 5.7% are singletons. The specimen comprised PBMCs, mostly from graft donor cells, sampled 60 days after TCRalphabeta/CD19-depleted stem cell transplant. The source is a female patient aged 2-15 years who had a stem cell transplant for aplastic anemia, so the T cells may come from the graft donor.

This clonotype has only a few counts. The chain's CDR3 is CASSQDVGQPQHF. The DNA of the CDR3 is TGTGCCAGCAGCCAAGATGTTGGTCAGCCCCAGCATTTT. The chain is built from TRBV3-1 and TRBJ1-5; D is ambiguous. The V gene's germline CDR1 is LGHDT and CDR2 YNNKEL (reference sequence). This CDR3 spans 13 amino acids. V gave up 0 bases and J gave up 6 bases, with 6 bases separating them.

The table lists this clonotype with many counts. The chain employs TRBV20-1 and TRBJ2-5; D is tentatively TRBD1 or TRBD2 (7 bases each). The V gene lost 6 bases and the J gene lost 2 bases, with 13 bases spanning the gap. The length of the CDR3 is 13 residues. Germline V CDR1 and CDR2: DFQATT, SNEGSKA (reference sequence). Written as DNA, the CDR3 is TGCAGTGCGGCAGGGGGGGATCAAGAGACCCAGTACTTC. It codes for CSAAGGDQETQYF.

The V call is TRBV5-1, the J call TRBJ1-1, with 8 bases that match TRBD1. The trim removed 2 bases at V and 1 base at J, leaving 7 bases unmatched. The CDR3 length is 16 residues. CDR1 and CDR2 from the germline V gene are SGHRS and YFSETQ. CDR3: CASSFGPTGANTEAFF. CDR3 nucleotides: TGCGCCAGCAGCTTCGGCCCGACAGGGGCGAACACTGAAGCTTTCTTT.

This clonotype came up many times. This rearrangement joins TRBV24-1 to TRBJ2-1; TRBD2 might be the D (6 bases). Trimming left V 5 bases short and J 0 bases short, with 13 bases between. Germline assignment: CDR1 KGHDR and CDR2 SFDVKD. The CDR3 spans 16 residues. The CDR3 DNA is TGTGCCACCAGTGCTCCGGGGGAGAGCTCCTACAATGAGCAGTTCTTC. Its translation is CATSAPGESSYNEQFF.

This clonotype was seen at least ten times. The chain recombines TRBV27 with TRBJ2-5, with D uncertain. V was shortened by 4 bases and J by 0 bases, with 6 bases between the two germline ends. The CDR3 runs to 13 residues. CDR1 and CDR2 (germline): MNHEY, SMNVEV (reference sequence). The CDR3 is CASSSRYQETQYF. The DNA for the CDR3 is TGTGCCAGCAGTTCCCGGTACCAAGAGACCCAGTACTTC.

This clonotype came up many times. The chain uses TRBV7-9 and TRBJ2-7; D possibly uses TRBD1 or TRBD2 (5 bases each). The CDR3 runs 14 residues. V was cut by 0 bases and J by 0 bases, with 6 bases left in between. The V gene's germline CDR1 is SEHNR and CDR2 FQNEAQ (reference sequence). CDR3 residues: CASSLAGVSYEQYV. The CDR3 DNA reads as TGTGCCAGCAGCTTAGCGGGGGTCTCCTACGAGCAGTACGTC.

This clonotype was recorded at least ten times. The CDR3 DNA is TGTGCCTGGAGTGACAGGGAGGGGGAAGCTTTCTTT. Translation: CAWSDREGEAFF. The V gene is TRBV30, the J gene TRBJ1-1; possible D gene TRBD1, 6 bases. CDR1 GTSNPN and CDR2 SVGIG come from the germline V gene (reference sequence). The CDR3 totals 12 residues. Trimming removed 1 base at V and 8 bases at J, with 11 bases between.

This clonotype occurred many times. Its ends do not fully match the called genes, so a read error is possible. This chain joins TRBV20-1 and TRBJ2-2, with D possibly being TRBD2 (6 bases). Germline V CDR1 and CDR2: DFQATT, SNEGSKA (reference sequence). CDR3 length: 13 amino acids. The CDR3 region has the DNA TGCAGTGCGACGGGAGCGAACAGCGGGGAGCTGTTTTTT. This codes for CSATGANSGELFF.

This clonotype was recorded at least ten times. This rearrangement joins TRBV20-1 to TRBJ2-1; D may be TRBD1 or TRBD2 (6 bases each). Germline CDR1 and CDR2: DFQATT and SNEGSKA (reference sequence). The CDR3 loop spans 15 amino acids. Trimming pared 0 bases from V and 10 bases from J, leaving 19 bases between. The CDR3 here is CSARDGGGTVGEQFF. The CDR3 DNA reads TGCAGTGCTAGAGATGGAGGGGGAACGGTGGGGGAGCAGTTCTTC.

This clonotype was detected many times. The chain couples TRBV20-1 to TRBJ2-3, with 8 bases aligning to TRBD2. The J segment lost 0 bases and the V segment lost 5 bases, leaving 4 bases of the junction unmatched. CDR1 and CDR2 (germline): DFQATT, SNEGSKA (reference sequence). CDR3 length: 14 amino acids. CDR3: CSALSGASTDTQYF. CDR3 nucleotide sequence: TGCAGTGCTCTTAGCGGGGCTAGCACAGATACGCAGTATTTT.

There are many counts of this clonotype. V usage is TRBV29-1 and J usage is TRBJ2-5, with D possibly TRBD2 on 6 matching bases. CDR1 is SQVTM and CDR2 is ANQGSEA in the germline V gene. Trimming shortened V by 4 bases and J by 3 bases, and 15 bases separated the two germline ends. The CDR3 consists of 14 residues. The DNA of the CDR3 is TGCAGCGTTGTAGGAGGGAGTGGTGAAGAGACCCAGTACTTC. Encoded protein: CSVVGGSGEETQYF.

This clonotype was found many times. The rearrangement joins TRBV12-3 or TRBV12-4 to TRBJ1-4, with 10 positions matching TRBD1. Trimming cost V 6 bases and J 4 bases; bases outside gene matches: 5. The CDR3 sequence is 15 residues long. This CDR3 is CASSPGTGDNEKLFF. The CDR3 nucleotides are TGTGCCAGCAGCCCCGGGACAGGGGATAATGAAAAACTGTTTTTT.

This clonotype showed up many times. The V and J genes are TRBV28 and TRBJ1-2, with D hard to call. The V gene lost 8 bases and the J gene lost 0 bases, with 7 bases spanning the gap. Germline-derived CDR1 and CDR2 are MDHEN and SYDVKM. This CDR3 contains 12 residues. CDR3 amino acids: CASAGPNYGYTF. Here the CDR3 DNA reads TGTGCCAGCGCAGGCCCTAACTATGGCTACACCTTC.

This clonotype was recorded at least ten times. The V gene is TRBV4-1, the J gene TRBJ2-1; TRBD2 aligns across 7 bases. The CDR3 covers 14 residues. After removal of 5 bases from V and 4 bases from J, the junction contained 5 bases not matched to a gene. Germline CDR1 and CDR2: MGHRA and YSYEKL. This CDR3 is CASSGRAMYNEQFF. CDR3 nucleotide sequence: TGCGCCAGCAGCGGGAGGGCGATGTACAATGAGCAGTTCTTC.

There are many counts of this clonotype. The V call is TRBV7-2, the J call TRBJ2-3; 7 bases align to TRBD2. V lost 1 base and J lost 5; bases outside the gene matches: 9. Per germline, CDR1 SGHTA and CDR2 FQGNSA. This CDR3 spans 16 amino acids. The CDR3 is CASSLDRAGRRDTQYF. CDR3 DNA: TGTGCCAGCAGCTTAGACCGAGCGGGAAGGAGAGATACGCAGTATTTT.

This clonotype was found many times. V and J are TRBV7-6 and TRBJ2-1; 12 bases line up with TRBD2. This CDR3 region has 16 residues. The germline V gene encodes CDR1 SGHVS and CDR2 FNYEAQ. V shed 1 base, J shed 5 bases, and the junction held 3 bases outside the gene matches. The CDR3 DNA follows: TGTGCCAGCAGCTTAGGGACTAGCGGGATGAACAATGAGCAGTTCTTC. Its protein product is CASSLGTSGMNNEQFF.

This clonotype has at least ten counts. The chain couples TRBV7-2 to TRBJ2-2, with D possibly matching TRBD1 (5 bases). V lost 4 bases and J lost 5, with 8 bases in between. From germline, CDR1 is SGHTA and CDR2 FQGNSA. The CDR3 consists of 13 residues. Written as DNA, the CDR3 is TGTGCCAGCAGCTCTCAGGGAACCGGGGAGCTGTTTTTT. This sequence encodes CASSSQGTGELFF.

This clonotype was counted ten times or more. The chain combines TRBV29-1 with TRBJ1-2; D is unresolved. This CDR3 region has 12 residues. V was pared by 6 bases and J by 0 bases, with 8 bases between. Per the germline V gene, CDR1 is SQVTM and CDR2 is ANQGSEA. The CDR3 DNA follows: TGCAGCGTATGGACCTCTAACTATGGCTACACCTTC. Translating it yields CSVWTSNYGYTF.

The rearrangement links TRBV27 to TRBJ1-2; D possibly corresponds to TRBD1 (5 bases). Trimming left V 4 bases short and J 1 base short, with 13 bases between. This CDR3 spans 15 amino acids. Germline-derived CDR1 and CDR2 are MNHEY and SMNVEV (reference sequence). CDR3 bases: TGTGCCAGCAGTTCGCCCGGGGACCGTAACTATGGCTACACCTTC. It yields the protein CASSSPGDRNYGYTF.